This T cell receptor beta chain is drawn from a study of T cells in Graves' hyperthyroidism and ophthalmopathy. Study details: The blood sample was taken at first diagnosis, before treatment began.

Amplification of TCR beta CDR3 regions used RNA as the template. Carried out on the TCR CDR3, a first-round RT-PCR used the HTBI primer set. MiXCR, applied by TCRdb to the multiplex PCR reads, yields one record per CDR3 protein. The sample consists of about 200,000 distinct CDR3 sequences, around 20% of them appearing once. Ten or more counts support this clonotype. Germline V gene sequence: CDR1 DFQATT, CDR2 SNEGSKA (reference sequence). This CDR3 contains 10 residues. Trimming took 5 bases from V and 11 from J, leaving 10 bases between them. This chain links TRBV20-1 with TRBJ1-5, with D perhaps TRBD1 (5 bases). The origin of this receptor is a middle-aged man with Graves' hyperthyroidism. Sample: blood. CDR3 coding DNA: TGCAGTGCTGGGGGGTCGACCCAGCATTTT. It translates to CSAGGSTQHF.